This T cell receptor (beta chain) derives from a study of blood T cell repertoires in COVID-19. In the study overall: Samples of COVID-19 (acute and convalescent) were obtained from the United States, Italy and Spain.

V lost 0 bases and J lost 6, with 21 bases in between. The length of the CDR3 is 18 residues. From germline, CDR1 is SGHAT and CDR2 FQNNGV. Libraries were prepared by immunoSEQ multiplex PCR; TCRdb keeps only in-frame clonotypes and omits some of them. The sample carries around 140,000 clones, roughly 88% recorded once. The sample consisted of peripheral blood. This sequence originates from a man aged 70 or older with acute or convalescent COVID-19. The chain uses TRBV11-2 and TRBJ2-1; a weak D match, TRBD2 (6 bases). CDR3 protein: CASSLDAGMRHRINEQFF. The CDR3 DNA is TGTGCCAGCAGCTTAGATGCGGGAATGAGGCACCGGATCAATGAGCAGTTCTTC.